A selection of T cell receptor beta chains follows, all from one sample in a study of response to subunit inactivated influenza vaccine. TCRdb reanalysed the RT-PCR reads using MiXCR and keeps one entry per CDR3 protein. The sample contains under 750,000 distinct CDR3 sequences, about 11% of which appear only once. The specimen was PBMCs from blood, collected on the day of vaccination. These receptors all stem from a man in his forties or fifties who received an inactivated influenza vaccine. CDR3s include the opening cysteine and the closing phenylalanine or tryptophan. A D gene is named only where the DNA matches it firmly. Only part of the rows carry a size: once, few, many, or a class if the clone is expanded.

abundance	v_gene	j_gene	d_gene	CDR3nt	CDR3aa
many	TRBV10-3	TRBJ2-1	-	TGTGCCATCTCTCGGACAGAAAACAATGAGCAGTTCTTC	CAISRTENNEQFF
-	TRBV7-2	TRBJ2-1	TRBD2	TGTGCCAGCAGACCCGGACTAGCGGGAAACAATGAGCAGTTCTTC	CASRPGLAGNNEQFF
few	TRBV5-1	TRBJ2-1	TRBD2	TGCGCCAGCAGCTTAGGACTAGCGGGAGGAGTGGGTGAGCAGTTCTTC	CASSLGLAGGVGEQFF
-	TRBV4-1	TRBJ2-3	TRBD2	TGCGCCAGCAACCTGGTAGCGGGAGCTACAGATACGCAGTATTTT	CASNLVAGATDTQYF
once	TRBV27	TRBJ2-1	-	TGTGCCAGCAGTTTATTTGGGGGGGCAGACCCTCTCCAAACCTACAATGAGCAGTTCTTC	CASSLFGGADPLQTYNEQFF
few	TRBV13	TRBJ2-4	TRBD2	TGTGCCAGCAGCTTGGCCGTGGGGAGGGAACTAGCCAAAAACATTCAGTACTTC	CASSLAVGRELAKNIQYF
-	TRBV2	TRBJ1-2	-	TGTGCCAGCAGTGCGGACCCTTCCTATGGCTACACCTTC	CASSADPSYGYTF
once	TRBV7-2	TRBJ2-1	TRBD2	TGTGCCAGCGGCACAGGTGGCGGGGGGCTCCTCTACAATGAGCAGTTCTTC	CASGTGGGGLLYNEQFF
many	TRBV19	TRBJ2-7	-	TGTGCCAGTAGTATTGTATACGGGGTCTACGAGCAGTACTTC	CASSIVYGVYEQYF
-	TRBV20-1	TRBJ2-2	-	TGCAGTGCTAGAGATGTACAGGCCGGGGAGCTGTTTTTT	CSARDVQAGELFF
once	TRBV7-9	TRBJ2-7	-	TGTGCCAGCAGCACCCCGGGGCCGGGCGAGCAGTACTTC	CASSTPGPGEQYF
few	TRBV25-1	TRBJ2-7	-	TGTGCCAGCAGCCCGGGGGAATACGAGCAGTACTTC	CASSPGEYEQYF
many	TRBV12-3/TRBV12-4	TRBJ2-1	TRBD1	TGTGCCAGCAGCACGACAGGGGGTGAGCAGTTCTTC	CASSTTGGEQFF
-	TRBV7-2	TRBJ2-1	-	TGTGCCAGCAGCTTAGCCGGGGGTGGTTCCTACAATGAGCAGTTCTTC	CASSLAGGGSYNEQFF
few	TRBV4-3	TRBJ2-3	TRBD2	TGCGCCAGCAGCCTCAGACTAGCGCCTAGCACAGATACGCAGTATTTT	CASSLRLAPSTDTQYF
-	TRBV29-1	TRBJ2-5	TRBD2	TGCAGCGCGGTGGAGCGGGGACAAGAGACCCAGTACTTC	CSAVERGQETQYF
many	TRBV12-3/TRBV12-4	TRBJ2-4	-	TGTGCCAGCAGTTCCCGGTCCCGGGGCAAAAACATTCAGTACTTC	CASSSRSRGKNIQYF
few	TRBV7-8	TRBJ2-5	TRBD1	TGTGCCAGCAGATCCAACCGGGACAGGGGTGTGACCCAGTACTTC	CASRSNRDRGVTQYF
few	TRBV29-1	TRBJ1-1	-	TGCAGCGGGAACGACAGGTGGAACACTGAAGCTTTCTTT	CSGNDRWNTEAFF
-	TRBV6-1	TRBJ1-6	TRBD1	TGTGCCAGCAGTATCCGGACAGGGGCCGTGGGGTCACCCCTCCACTTT	CASSIRTGAVGSPLHF
few	TRBV10-2	TRBJ2-7	TRBD2	TGCGCCAGCAGCAGGACTAGCGGGAGTACCCCCTACGAGCAGTACTTC	CASSRTSGSTPYEQYF
-	TRBV5-1	TRBJ2-7	-	TGCGCCAGCAGCCCCAGATCCGGAGCAACGGTAAACGAGCAGTACTTC	CASSPRSGATVNEQYF
-	TRBV28	TRBJ2-7	-	TGTGCCAGCAGTACTACTCCTATCGGCGAGCAGTACTTC	CASSTTPIGEQYF
few	TRBV3-1	TRBJ2-7	TRBD1	TGTGCCAGCAGCCAAGTTGGGACAGGGGTTCACGAGCAGTACTTC	CASSQVGTGVHEQYF
few	TRBV7-9	TRBJ2-1	-	TGTGCCAGCAGCCCAGGTGGTTATAAATTCAATGAGCAGTTCTTC	CASSPGGYKFNEQFF
few	TRBV18	TRBJ2-7	TRBD2	TGTGCCAGCTCACTGACTAGCGGAGAATACGAGCAGTACTTC	CASSLTSGEYEQYF
-	TRBV18	TRBJ2-1	-	TGTGCCAGCTCACCGAAAACTGACAATGAGCAGTTCTTC	CASSPKTDNEQFF
-	TRBV18	TRBJ1-4	-	TGTGCCAGCTCACCGGTCCAAAAGGAGGGAATGGTGTTTTTT	CASSPVQKEGMVFF
many	TRBV5-1	TRBJ2-5	-	TGCGCCAGCAGCTTGGGGGTAGCGTACCAAGAGACCCAGTACTTC	CASSLGVAYQETQYF
-	TRBV5-5	TRBJ2-7	TRBD2	TGTGCCAGCAGCTCCGTAGCGGGGACCTACGAGCAGTACTTC	CASSSVAGTYEQYF
-	TRBV15	TRBJ2-7	-	TGTGCCACCAGCGAGGGGTACAGCGAGCAGTACTTC	CATSEGYSEQYF
-	TRBV5-6	TRBJ2-6	-	TGTGCCAGCAGCCTGGTCTACGGGGGCTCTGGGGCCAACGTCCTGACTTTC	CASSLVYGGSGANVLTF
-	TRBV10-3	TRBJ2-1	TRBD2	TGTGCCATCAGTGAGGCCACTAGCGGGGTCCGGAATGAGCAGTTCTTC	CAISEATSGVRNEQFF
-	TRBV30	TRBJ2-7	-	TGTGCCTGGAGTGTAAGTGACGGAGACGAGCAGTACTTC	CAWSVSDGDEQYF
few	TRBV29-1	TRBJ2-5	TRBD2	TGCAGCGTTGTGCGGGAGGCCCAGTACTTC	CSVVREAQYF
-	TRBV29-1	TRBJ2-1	TRBD2	TGCAGCGCCCGTGCCCCGGGACTAGCGGCACTATACAATGAGCAGTTCTTC	CSARAPGLAALYNEQFF
many	TRBV9	TRBJ2-1	TRBD2	TGTGCCAGCAGCGTGGGGACTAGCGGGTTTAATGAGCAGTTCTTC	CASSVGTSGFNEQFF